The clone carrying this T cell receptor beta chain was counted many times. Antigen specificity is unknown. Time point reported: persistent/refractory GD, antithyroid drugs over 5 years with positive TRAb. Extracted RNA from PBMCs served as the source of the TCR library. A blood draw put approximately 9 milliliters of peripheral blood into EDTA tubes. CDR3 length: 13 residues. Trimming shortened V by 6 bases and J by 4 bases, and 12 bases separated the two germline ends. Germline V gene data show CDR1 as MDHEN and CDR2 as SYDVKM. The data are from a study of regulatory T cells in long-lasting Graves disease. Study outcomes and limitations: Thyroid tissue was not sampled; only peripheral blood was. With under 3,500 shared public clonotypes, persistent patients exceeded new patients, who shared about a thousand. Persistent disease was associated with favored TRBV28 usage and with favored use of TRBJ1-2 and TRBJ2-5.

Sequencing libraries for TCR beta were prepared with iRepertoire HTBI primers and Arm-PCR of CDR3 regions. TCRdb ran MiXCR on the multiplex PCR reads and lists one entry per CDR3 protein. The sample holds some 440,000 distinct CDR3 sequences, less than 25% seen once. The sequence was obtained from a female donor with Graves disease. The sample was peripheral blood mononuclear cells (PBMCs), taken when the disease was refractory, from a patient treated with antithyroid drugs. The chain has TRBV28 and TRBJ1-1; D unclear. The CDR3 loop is CASRPTPSTEAFF. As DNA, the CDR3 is TGTGCCAGCAGGCCTACACCTAGCACTGAAGCTTTCTTT.